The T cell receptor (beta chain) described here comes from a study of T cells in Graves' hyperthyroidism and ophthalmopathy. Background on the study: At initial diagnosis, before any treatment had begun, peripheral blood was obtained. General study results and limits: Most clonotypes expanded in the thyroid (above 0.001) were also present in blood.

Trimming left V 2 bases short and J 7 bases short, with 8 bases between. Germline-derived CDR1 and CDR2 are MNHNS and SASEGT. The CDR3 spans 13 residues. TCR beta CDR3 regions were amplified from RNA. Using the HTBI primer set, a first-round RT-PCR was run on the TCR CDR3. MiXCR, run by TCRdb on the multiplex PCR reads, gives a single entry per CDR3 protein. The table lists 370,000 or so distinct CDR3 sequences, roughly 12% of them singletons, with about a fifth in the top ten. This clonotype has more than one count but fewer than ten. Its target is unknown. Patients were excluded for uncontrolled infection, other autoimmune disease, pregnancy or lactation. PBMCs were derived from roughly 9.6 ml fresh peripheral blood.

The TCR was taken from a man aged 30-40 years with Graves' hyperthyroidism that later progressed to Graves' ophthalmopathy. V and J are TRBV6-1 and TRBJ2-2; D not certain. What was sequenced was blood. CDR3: CASSETTVGELFF. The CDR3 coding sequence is TGTGCCAGCAGTGAAACAACAGTCGGGGAGCTGTTTTTT.